Given below is one T cell receptor beta chain in context. The antigen remains undetermined. This entry comes from a study of cytomegalovirus exposure and HLA in healthy donors. Study-level findings and limits: Presence/absence analyses took donor sequencing depth as roughly uniform. CMV antigen specificity was confirmed in vitro for a few CMV-associated chains.

13 Jbeta primers and 60 Vbeta primers were used for the PCR. Authors' methods: An analysis that came later counted roughly 80 million unique TCR beta chains, about 10 million shared. Method: immunoSEQ multiplex PCR; TCRdb's copy keeps in-frame clones and lacks some. V, J and clone size reflect that table, while D and trimming were determined from the DNA. The sample holds some 40,000 clones, about 53% seen once. Donors had nominal health at sampling but likely had unrecorded immune exposures. The sample consisted of PBMCs. The receptor was isolated from a middle-aged woman in good health and CMV-seropositive.

CDR3 sequence: CASSPGVNNGYTF. CDR3 sequence (DNA): TGTGCCAGCAGCCCGGGAGTCAATAATGGCTACACCTTC. The chain employs TRBV7-9 and TRBJ1-2; D is undetermined. Germline CDR1 is SEHNR and CDR2 is FQNEAQ (reference sequence). The V end was cut by 5 bases, the J end by 6 bases, with 13 bases between. CDR3 length: 13 amino acids.